This TCR beta chain was identified during a study of T cells after yellow fever vaccination. The ends lost 3 bases at V and 2 bases at J; junction bases unmatched: 7. The CDR3 has 17 residues. Germline V gene lookup returns CDR1 SGHDN and CDR2 FVKESK. TCR cDNA was made by 5'RACE template switching, adding a universal primer site and UMIs. One entry per CDR3 protein, called by TCRdb with MiXCR from the 5' RACE reads. The sample includes around 400,000 distinct CDR3 sequences, 11% of them seen just once. This clonotype was counted between two and nine times. V gene TRBV14 combines with J gene TRBJ2-3; 11 bases are shared with TRBD2. The sequence derives from a young man who received the YFV17D yellow fever vaccine. The source material was PBMCs, sampled on the day of the first yellow fever vaccination. The CDR3 nucleotides are TGTGCCAGCAGCCATCGTAAACTAGCGGGGGACACAGATACGCAGTATTTT. Its protein is CASSHRKLAGDTDTQYF.